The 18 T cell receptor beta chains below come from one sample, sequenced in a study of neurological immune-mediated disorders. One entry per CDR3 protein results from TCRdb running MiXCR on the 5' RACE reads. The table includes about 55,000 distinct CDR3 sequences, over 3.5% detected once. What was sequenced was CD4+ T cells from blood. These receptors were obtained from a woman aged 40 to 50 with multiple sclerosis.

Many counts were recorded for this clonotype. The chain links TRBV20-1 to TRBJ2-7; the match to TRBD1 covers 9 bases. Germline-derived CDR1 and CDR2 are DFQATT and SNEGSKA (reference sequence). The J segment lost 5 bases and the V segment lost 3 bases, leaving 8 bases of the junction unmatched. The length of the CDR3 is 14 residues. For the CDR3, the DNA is TGCAGTGCTAGCCGTACGGGACAGGGTGACGAGCAGTACTTC. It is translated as CSASRTGQGDEQYF.

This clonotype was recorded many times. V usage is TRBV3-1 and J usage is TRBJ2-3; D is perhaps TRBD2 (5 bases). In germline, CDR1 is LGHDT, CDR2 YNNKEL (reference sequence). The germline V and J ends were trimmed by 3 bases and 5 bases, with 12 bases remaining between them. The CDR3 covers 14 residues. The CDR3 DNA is TGTGCCAGCAGCCACCCGGACGGGGTAGATACGCAGTATTTT. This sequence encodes CASSHPDGVDTQYF.

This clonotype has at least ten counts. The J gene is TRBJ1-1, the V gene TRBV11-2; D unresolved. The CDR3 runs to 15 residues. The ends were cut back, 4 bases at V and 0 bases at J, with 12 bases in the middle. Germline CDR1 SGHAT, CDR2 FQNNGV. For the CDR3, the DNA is TGTGCCAGCAGCTGGGGTGCGCGCGTGAACACTGAAGCTTTCTTT. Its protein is CASSWGARVNTEAFF.

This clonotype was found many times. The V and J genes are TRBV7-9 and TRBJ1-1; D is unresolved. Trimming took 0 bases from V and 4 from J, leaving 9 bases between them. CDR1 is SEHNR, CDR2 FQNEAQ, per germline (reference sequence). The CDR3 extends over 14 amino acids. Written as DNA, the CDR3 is TGTGCCAGCAGCTTAGCGGGAGTTGGCACTGAAGCTTTCTTT. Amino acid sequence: CASSLAGVGTEAFF.

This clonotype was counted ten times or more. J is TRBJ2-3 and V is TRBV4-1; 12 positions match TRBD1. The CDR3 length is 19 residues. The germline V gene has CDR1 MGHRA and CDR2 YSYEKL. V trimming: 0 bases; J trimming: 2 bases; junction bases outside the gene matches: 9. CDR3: CASSQEWGGQGAYTDTQYF. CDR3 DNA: TGCGCCAGCAGCCAAGAGTGGGGGGGACAGGGGGCCTACACAGATACGCAGTATTTT.

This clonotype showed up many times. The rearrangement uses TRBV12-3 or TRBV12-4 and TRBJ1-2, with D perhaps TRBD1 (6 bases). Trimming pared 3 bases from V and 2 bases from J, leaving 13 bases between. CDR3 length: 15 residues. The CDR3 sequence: CASSFWGASNYGYTF. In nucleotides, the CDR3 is TGTGCCAGCAGTTTTTGGGGGGCATCGAACTATGGCTACACCTTC.

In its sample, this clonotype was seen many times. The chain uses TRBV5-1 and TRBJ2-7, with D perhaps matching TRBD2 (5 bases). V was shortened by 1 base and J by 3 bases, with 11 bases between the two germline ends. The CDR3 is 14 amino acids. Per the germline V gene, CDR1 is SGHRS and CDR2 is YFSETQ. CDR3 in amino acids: CASSLTTRHYEQYF. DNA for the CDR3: TGCGCCAGCAGCTTGACAACTAGACACTACGAGCAGTACTTC.

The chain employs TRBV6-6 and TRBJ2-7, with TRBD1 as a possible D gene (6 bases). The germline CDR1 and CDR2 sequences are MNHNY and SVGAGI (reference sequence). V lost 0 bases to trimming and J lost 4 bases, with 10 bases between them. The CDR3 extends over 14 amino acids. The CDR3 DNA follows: TGTGCCAGCAGTTACTCAGGACAGACTTACGAGCAGTACTTC. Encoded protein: CASSYSGQTYEQYF.

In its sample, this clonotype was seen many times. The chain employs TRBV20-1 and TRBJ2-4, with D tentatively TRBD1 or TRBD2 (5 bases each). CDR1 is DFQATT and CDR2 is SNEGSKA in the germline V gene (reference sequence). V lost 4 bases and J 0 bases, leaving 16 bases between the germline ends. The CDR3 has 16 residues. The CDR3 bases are TGCAGTGCTATTGGGGGACCTCGGCTAGCCAAAAACATTCAGTACTTC. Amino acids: CSAIGGPRLAKNIQYF.

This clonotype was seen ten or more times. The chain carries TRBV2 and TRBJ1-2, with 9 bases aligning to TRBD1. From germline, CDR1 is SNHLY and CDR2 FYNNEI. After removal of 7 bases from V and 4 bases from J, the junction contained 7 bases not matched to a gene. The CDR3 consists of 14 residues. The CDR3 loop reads CASTGQGTSYGYTF. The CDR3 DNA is TGTGCCAGCACCGGACAGGGGACGTCCTATGGCTACACCTTC.

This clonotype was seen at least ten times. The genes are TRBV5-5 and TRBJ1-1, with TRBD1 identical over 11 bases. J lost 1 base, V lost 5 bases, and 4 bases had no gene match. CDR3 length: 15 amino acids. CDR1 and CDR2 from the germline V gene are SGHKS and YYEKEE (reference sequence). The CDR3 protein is CASRWTGGWNTEAFF. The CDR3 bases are TGTGCCAGCAGGTGGACAGGGGGCTGGAACACTGAAGCTTTCTTT.

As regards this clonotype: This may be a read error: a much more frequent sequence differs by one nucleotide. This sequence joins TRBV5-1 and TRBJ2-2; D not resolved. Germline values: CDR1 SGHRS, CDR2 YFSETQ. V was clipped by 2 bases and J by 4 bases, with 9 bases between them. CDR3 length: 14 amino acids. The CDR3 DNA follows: TGCGCCAGCAGCTTCATGGACCCCACCGGGGAGCTGTTTTTT. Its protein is CASSFMDPTGELFF. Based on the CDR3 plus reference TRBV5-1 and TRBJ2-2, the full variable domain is KAGVTQTPRYLIKTRGQQVTLSCSPISGHRSVSWYQQTPGQGLQFLFEYFSETQRNKGNFPGRFSGRQFSNSRSEMNVSTLELGDSALYLCASSFMDPTGELFFGEGSRLTVL.

CDR3 in DNA: TGCGCCAGCAGCTGCGGACAGGGGAATGGAGAGACCCAGTACTTC. It yields the protein CASSCGQGNGETQYF. This chain links TRBV5-1 with TRBJ2-5, with 9 bases aligning to TRBD1. Germline assignment: CDR1 SGHRS and CDR2 YFSETQ. The trim removed 3 bases at V and 4 bases at J, leaving 7 bases unmatched. This CDR3 has 15 residues.

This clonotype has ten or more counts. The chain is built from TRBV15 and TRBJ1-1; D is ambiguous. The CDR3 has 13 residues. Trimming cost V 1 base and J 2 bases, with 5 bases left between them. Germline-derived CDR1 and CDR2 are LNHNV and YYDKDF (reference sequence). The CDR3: CATSRGANTEAFF. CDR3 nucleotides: TGTGCCACCAGCAGAGGCGCAAACACTGAAGCTTTCTTT.

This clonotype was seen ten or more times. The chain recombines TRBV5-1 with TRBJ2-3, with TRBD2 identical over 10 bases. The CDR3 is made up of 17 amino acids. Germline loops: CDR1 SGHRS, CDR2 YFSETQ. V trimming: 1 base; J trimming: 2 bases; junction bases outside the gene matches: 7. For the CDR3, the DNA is TGCGCCAGCAGCTTGAAGTTTCTAGCGGGGGACACAGATACGCAGTATTTT. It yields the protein CASSLKFLAGDTDTQYF.

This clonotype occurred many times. CDR3 coding DNA: TGCGCCAGCAGCTTGGGGGAGAGCTATGGCTACACCTTC. This gives the protein CASSLGESYGYTF. The chain couples TRBV5-1 to TRBJ1-2, with unresolved D. The CDR3 consists of 13 residues. V dropped 0 bases and J dropped 4 bases, with 7 bases sitting between them. Looked up from germline, CDR1 is SGHRS and CDR2 is YFSETQ. The variable domain in full, with the rest retrieved from reference TRBV5-1 and TRBJ1-2, is KAGVTQTPRYLIKTRGQQVTLSCSPISGHRSVSWYQQTPGQGLQFLFEYFSETQRNKGNFPGRFSGRQFSNSRSEMNVSTLELGDSALYLCASSLGESYGYTFGSGTRLTVV.

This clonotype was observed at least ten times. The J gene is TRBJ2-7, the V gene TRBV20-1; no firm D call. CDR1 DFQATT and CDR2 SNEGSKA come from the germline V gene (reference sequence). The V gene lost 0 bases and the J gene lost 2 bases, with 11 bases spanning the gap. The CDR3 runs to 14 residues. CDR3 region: CSAREAGSTYEQYF. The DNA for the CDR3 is TGCAGTGCTAGAGAGGCAGGTTCGACCTACGAGCAGTACTTC.

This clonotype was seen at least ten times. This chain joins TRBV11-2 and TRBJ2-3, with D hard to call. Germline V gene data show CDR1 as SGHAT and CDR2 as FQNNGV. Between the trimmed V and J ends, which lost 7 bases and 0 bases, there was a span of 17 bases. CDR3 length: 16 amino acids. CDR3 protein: CASISAAELSTDTQYF. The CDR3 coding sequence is TGTGCCAGCATTTCCGCGGCAGAGCTTAGCACAGATACGCAGTATTTT.